A selection of T cell receptor beta chains follows, all from one sample in a study of tumor-infiltrating lymphocytes in primary liver carcinoma. TCRdb independently ran MiXCR on the multiplex PCR reads; one entry per CDR3 protein. The sample gives 310,000 or so distinct CDR3 sequences, 45% to 70% of which show up once; over 15% is in the top ten. Source material: peripheral blood. These TCRs come from a woman in her 30s with primary liver carcinoma and hepatitis B virus infection. CDR3s include the opening cysteine and the closing phenylalanine or tryptophan. The order of the fields is V gene, J gene, clone size, D gene, CDR3 DNA, CDR3 protein. The D gene is left open where the match is weak. Some rows mark clone size as missing; the rest say once, few, many or name a class of expanded clone.

TRBV6-1	TRBJ1-5	NA	NA	TGTGCCACCAGTGAAGCTTTAGGCAAGCCCCATCATTTT	CATSEALGKPHHF
TRBV29-1	TRBJ1-2	many	NA	TGCAGCGCCCGGACGGGAGCTAACTATGGCTACACCTTC	CSARTGANYGYTF
TRBV28	TRBJ2-1	NA	TRBD2	TGTGCCAGCAGTCTCCGGACTAGTTCATGGTTCTTC	CASSLRTSSWFF
TRBV11-2	TRBJ1-6	few	TRBD1	TGTGCCAGTAGCTTGGGGGACAGGGTGGGATCACCCCTCCACTTT	CASSLGDRVGSPLHF
TRBV6-5	TRBJ1-3	NA	NA	TGTGCCAGCAGTTATTCACTTTTTGCCTCCTCTGGAAACACCATATATTTT	CASSYSLFASSGNTIYF
TRBV5-4	TRBJ2-3	many	TRBD2	TGTGCCAGCAGCCACAAGCGGGAGAGGACAGATACGCAGTATTTT	CASSHKRERTDTQYF
TRBV30	TRBJ2-3	few	NA	TGTGCCTGGATTCTCCCAAGGCACACAGATACGCAGTATTTT	CAWILPRHTDTQYF
TRBV11-1	TRBJ2-7	many	NA	TGTGCCAGCAGCGCACAGGGTTCTACCTACGAGCAGTACTTC	CASSAQGSTYEQYF
TRBV11-2	TRBJ2-2	NA	TRBD2	TGTGCCAGCAGCCCTGGCAGCGGGGAGCTGTTCTTT	CASSPGSGELFF
TRBV19	TRBJ2-1	NA	TRBD2	TGTGCCAGTAGTATGGGGGAGCGGGAGGGCCAGTTCTTC	CASSMGEREGQFF
TRBV30	TRBJ1-1	few	TRBD1	TGTGCCTGGAGTTGGGGACAGTACACTGAAGCTTTCTTT	CAWSWGQYTEAFF
TRBV7-9	TRBJ2-1	NA	NA	TGTGCCAGCAGGCCCGGGCAGGTGGGATACATTGAGCAGTTCTTC	CASRPGQVGYIEQFF
TRBV6-5	TRBJ2-3	many	TRBD2	TGTGCCAGCAGAAGCCTAGCGGCAGATACGCAGTATTTT	CASRSLAADTQYF
TRBV6-6	TRBJ1-5	many	TRBD1	TGTGCCAGCAGTAGACCCGGGACAGGGGGCGTGCAGCCCCAGCATTTT	CASSRPGTGGVQPQHF
TRBV11-2	TRBJ2-2	many	NA	TGTGCCAGCAGCTTACCCCTAGGGACAAAGAACACCGGGGAGCTGTTTTTT	CASSLPLGTKNTGELFF
TRBV4-1	TRBJ2-5	many	TRBD2	TGCGCCAGCAGCCCCAGCCGGGGGGGACAAGAGACCCAGTACTTC	CASSPSRGGQETQYF
TRBV6-5	TRBJ1-1	NA	NA	TGTGCCAGCAGGGTATTAGGGCCAAACACTGAAGCTTTCTTT	CASRVLGPNTEAFF
TRBV5-4	TRBJ2-2	few	NA	TGTGCCAGCAGCCGGGGGAGCGGTCGCGCCGGGGAGCTGTTTTTT	CASSRGSGRAGELFF
TRBV19	TRBJ2-1	few	TRBD2	TGTGCCAGTAGTTCTCCGGGACTAGCATCGTACAATGAGCAGCTCTTC	CASSSPGLASYNEQLF
TRBV12-3/TRBV12-4	TRBJ1-6	NA	NA	TGTGCCAGCAGTTTCTATAATTCACTCCTCCACTTT	CASSFYNSLLHF
TRBV6-2/TRBV6-3	TRBJ2-1	NA	NA	TGTACCAGCAGTCCGCGAGGAGCGCCGTGGTACAATGAGCAGTTCTTC	CTSSPRGAPWYNEQFF
TRBV11-2	TRBJ2-1	once	TRBD2	TGTACCAGCAGCGTATCTAGCGGGAGCTACAATGAGCAGTTCTTC	CTSSVSSGSYNEQFF
TRBV28	TRBJ2-3	once	NA	TGTGCCAGCAGGGGTTTAGATACGCAGTATTTT	CASRGLDTQYF
TRBV11-2	TRBJ1-1	NA	NA	TGTGCTAGCAGCTTATACGGGGAGCCTGGAGCTCTCTTT	CASSLYGEPGALF
TRBV6-1	TRBJ2-1	many	NA	TGTGCCAGCCGACAGCCGCTTGGCGCCCCCGAGCAGTTCTTC	CASRQPLGAPEQFF
TRBV4-1	TRBJ1-5	NA	NA	TGCGCCAGCAGCCATCCTCAGGATGCGCAGCCCCAGCATTTT	CASSHPQDAQPQHF
TRBV4-1	TRBJ2-1	NA	NA	TGCGCCAGCAGCCAAGGAGCCCAGAGCTTAGGCAATGAGCAGTTCTTC	CASSQGAQSLGNEQFF
TRBV6-2/TRBV6-3	TRBJ2-1	NA	NA	TGTGCCAGCAGCCCTACCGGTTACAGTGAGCAGTTCTTC	CASSPTGYSEQFF
TRBV6-5	TRBJ2-5	few	NA	TGTGTCAGCAGTCGACAGGCTATGTACCAAGAGACCCAGTACTTC	CVSSRQAMYQETQYF
TRBV6-6	TRBJ1-2	many	TRBD1	TGTGCCAGCATCGATGGGACAGGGGTTGGCTACACCTTC	CASIDGTGVGYTF
TRBV28	TRBJ2-3	NA	NA	TGTGCCAGCGGCTGGCGGACAGATACGCAGTATTTT	CASGWRTDTQYF
TRBV11-2	TRBJ2-1	NA	TRBD2	TGTGCCAGCAGTATCTCTCTAGCGGGAGGGTACAATGAGCAGTTCTTC	CASSISLAGGYNEQFF
TRBV5-6	TRBJ2-2	NA	TRBD2	TGTGCCTGCAGCTCGGGTAGCGGGAGGAGGGAGCTGTTTTTT	CACSSGSGRRELFF
TRBV28	TRBJ2-7	NA	NA	TGTGCCAGCAGGTCCGGACTTCCCTACGAGCAGTACTTC	CASRSGLPYEQYF
TRBV6-5	TRBJ2-3	many	NA	TGTGCCAGCAGTACGGGGTCAAGGTCAGATACGCAGTATTTT	CASSTGSRSDTQYF
TRBV10-3	TRBJ2-7	NA	TRBD1	TGTGCCATCAGTCCAGGACAGGTCTACGAGCAGTACTTC	CAISPGQVYEQYF
TRBV6-2/TRBV6-3	TRBJ1-2	NA	NA	TGTGCCAGCAGTTACCGACGGGGCTATGGCTACACCTTC	CASSYRRGYGYTF
TRBV29-1	TRBJ2-1	NA	NA	TGCAGCGTTTTCTTTAGCTGGAGTCTGCACAATGAGCAGTTCTTC	CSVFFSWSLHNEQFF
TRBV11-2	TRBJ1-2	NA	NA	TGTGCCAGCAGCTTCACAATCATAGGGGGAGGAGGCTACACCTTC	CASSFTIIGGGGYTF
TRBV6-2/TRBV6-3	TRBJ2-1	NA	TRBD2	TGTGCCAGCAGTCCCGGGGGAGCGGGAGGAGTAAGGGAGCAGTTCTTC	CASSPGGAGGVREQFF
TRBV2	TRBJ2-7	once	NA	TGTGCCAGTAGAAGCCGACCGGGGGGCGACGAGCAGTACTTC	CASRSRPGGDEQYF
TRBV11-2	TRBJ2-2	NA	NA	TGTGCCAGCAGCTTAGATAGAGCAGGGGCTAACATCGGGGAGCTGTTTTTT	CASSLDRAGANIGELFF
TRBV4-2	TRBJ2-1	NA	NA	TGTGCCAGCAGCCAAGGGACCCTTACTATCGGGACCTACAATGAGCAGTTCTTC	CASSQGTLTIGTYNEQFF
TRBV5-1	TRBJ1-1	NA	NA	TGCGCCAGCAGCTTGGAGGGGGGAAGAAAGACTGAAGCTTTCTTT	CASSLEGGRKTEAFF
TRBV5-6	TRBJ1-4	once	NA	TGTGCCAGCAGCTTGGCTTGGCTGAATGAGAAACTGTTTTTT	CASSLAWLNEKLFF
TRBV15	TRBJ2-3	NA	NA	TGTGCTACCAGCATAGGCTGGGGGGATGGCACAGATACGCAGTATTTT	CATSIGWGDGTDTQYF
TRBV7-9	TRBJ2-3	few	TRBD2	TGTGCCAGCAGTGGGGGGGGTACAGATACGCAGTATTTT	CASSGGGTDTQYF
TRBV12-3/TRBV12-4	TRBJ1-6	many	TRBD1	TGTGCCAGCAGTTTATGGGACAGTAATTCACCCCTCCACTTT	CASSLWDSNSPLHF
TRBV7-9	TRBJ2-7	NA	NA	TGTGCCAGCACTCAGATATCAGGCGACGAGCAGTACTTC	CASTQISGDEQYF